The clone carrying this T cell receptor beta chain was seen only a few times. Its antigen is not identified. The data stem from a study of identical twins. Trimming removed 5 bases from V and 5 bases from J; junction bases left unmatched: 12. CDR1 LNHNV and CDR2 YYDKDF come from the germline V gene (reference sequence). The CDR3 spans 18 residues. The study's findings and limits: Cross-sectional statistical analysis was relied on for the conclusions, without the same donors being followed. Model-predicted out-of-frame TCR alpha sharing fell below observed values in monozygotic twins. While abundant cord blood beta clonotypes carried fewer insertions, memory repertoires showed no such pattern.

A universal primer site was incorporated via template switching, and the cDNA contained unique molecular identifiers. TCRdb used MiXCR to reprocess the 5' RACE reads, holding one entry per CDR3 protein. Of 1.5 million to 2 million distinct CDR3 sequences listed, about 31% are singletons. Sequencing was carried out using cord blood. This TCR was sampled from a newborn girl in good health. V usage is TRBV15 and J usage is TRBJ2-1; TRBD2 aligns across 13 bases. The CDR3 is CATSRARTSGGLHNEQFF. The DNA for the CDR3 is TGTGCCACCAGCCGGGCGCGGACTAGCGGGGGACTCCACAATGAGCAGTTCTTC.